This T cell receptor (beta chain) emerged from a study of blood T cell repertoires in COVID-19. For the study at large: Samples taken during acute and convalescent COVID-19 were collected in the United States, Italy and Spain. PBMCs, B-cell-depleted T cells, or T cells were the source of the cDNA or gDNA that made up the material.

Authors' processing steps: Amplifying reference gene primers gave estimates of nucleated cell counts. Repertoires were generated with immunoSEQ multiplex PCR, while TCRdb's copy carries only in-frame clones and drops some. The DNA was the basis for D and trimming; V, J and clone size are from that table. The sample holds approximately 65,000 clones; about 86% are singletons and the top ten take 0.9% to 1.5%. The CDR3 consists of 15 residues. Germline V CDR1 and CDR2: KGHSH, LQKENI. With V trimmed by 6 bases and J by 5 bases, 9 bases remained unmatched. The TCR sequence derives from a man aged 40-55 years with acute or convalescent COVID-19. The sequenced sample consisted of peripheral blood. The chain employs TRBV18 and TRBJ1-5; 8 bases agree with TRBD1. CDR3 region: CASSPRTGNDQPQHF. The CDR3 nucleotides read TGTGCCAGCTCTCCCCGGACAGGGAACGATCAGCCCCAGCATTTT.